This T cell receptor beta chain was sequenced during a study of T cell repertoires in cytomegalovirus infection. Findings and caveats of the study: Dominating the ex vivo response were HLA-C-restricted CMV-specific TCR beta clonotypes.

This clonotype has just a few counts. Antigen unknown. J lost 4 bases, V lost 0 bases, and 3 bases had no gene match. The CDR3 consists of 15 residues. CDR1 is SGHVS, CDR2 FQNEAQ, per germline. TCRdb passed the reads through MiXCR, listing each CDR3 protein once. Among some 700,000 distinct CDR3 sequences, 30% to 40% were seen once, and the ten largest hold 15% to 20%. V gene TRBV7-8 combines with J gene TRBJ1-5; 7 bases match TRBD1. The specimen was cultured PBMCs, collected from culture after CMV antigen stimulation. This receptor was obtained from a human donor in good health (CMV status not recorded). Some clones in this sample may be carry-over from other donors' samples. CDR3 DNA: TGTGCCAGCAGCTTAGCAGGGGACAGTAATCAGCCCCAGCATTTT. Protein: CASSLAGDSNQPQHF.